The next 28 T cell receptor beta chains were all read from a single sample in a study of regulatory T cells in long-lasting Graves disease. Arm-PCR of CDR3 regions and iRepertoire HTBI primers were the basis on which TCR beta libraries were built. MiXCR was run by TCRdb on the multiplex PCR reads, yielding one entry per CDR3 protein. Among around 400,000 distinct CDR3 sequences listed, about 14% were seen once. Time point given: newly diagnosed GD, antithyroid drugs for less than 3 months. PBMC RNA served as the TCR library source. Here the sequenced sample was peripheral blood mononuclear cells (PBMCs), taken at new diagnosis, from a patient treated with antithyroid drugs. The receptors shown here come from a female donor with Graves disease.

This clonotype was recorded many times. The genes are TRBV19 and TRBJ2-3, with D perhaps TRBD2 (5 bases). CDR1 is LNHDA, CDR2 SQIVND, per germline (reference sequence). Trimming removed 4 bases from V and 2 bases from J, with 13 bases in between. The CDR3 runs 15 residues. The CDR3 loop is CASSTSGEHTDTQYF. The CDR3 DNA reads TGTGCCAGTAGTACGAGCGGAGAGCACACAGATACGCAGTATTTT.

This clonotype was observed at least ten times. V and J are TRBV6-1 and TRBJ1-2, with a weak D call TRBD1 (5 bases). The V gene's germline CDR1 is MNHNS and CDR2 SASEGT. Trimming took 3 bases from V and 8 from J, leaving 19 bases between them. CDR3 length: 15 residues. CDR3 sequence reads: CASSEVPTDLEGYTF. The CDR3 DNA reads as TGTGCCAGCAGTGAGGTTCCGACAGATTTAGAAGGCTACACCTTC.

This clonotype has ten or more counts. V gene TRBV7-9 combines with J gene TRBJ2-5, with 12 bases that match TRBD1. V shed 4 bases, J shed 5 bases, and the junction held 8 bases outside the gene matches. The CDR3 totals 16 residues. Germline V gene data show CDR1 as SEHNR and CDR2 as FQNEAQ (reference sequence). This CDR3 reads CASSSLGQGAFETQYF. CDR3 DNA sequence: TGTGCCAGCAGCTCCCTGGGACAGGGGGCGTTCGAGACCCAGTACTTC.

At least ten counts were recorded for this clonotype. V is TRBV12-3 or TRBV12-4 and J is TRBJ2-4, with no clear D. V dropped 3 bases and J dropped 7 bases, with 19 bases sitting between them. The CDR3 spans 16 residues. In DNA, the CDR3 is TGTGCCAGCAGTTTCTTCGAGGACCCGGTGCGCAACATTCAGTACTTC. This codes for CASSFFEDPVRNIQYF.

This clonotype was detected many times. This rearrangement joins TRBV28 to TRBJ2-2; D might be TRBD2 (6 bases). The CDR3 is 15 amino acids. V lost 6 bases, J lost 2 bases, and 13 bases lay in between. Germline values: CDR1 MDHEN, CDR2 SYDVKM. The CDR3 spells CASREGIDNTGELFF. CDR3 coding DNA: TGTGCCAGCAGGGAGGGGATTGACAACACCGGGGAGCTGTTTTTT.

This clonotype has a count of ten or more. The chain links TRBV28 to TRBJ1-1, with D uncertain. V was clipped by 5 bases and J by 12 bases, with 19 bases between them. CDR1 is MDHEN and CDR2 is SYDVKM in the germline V gene. CDR3 length equals 13 residues. The CDR3 nucleotides read TGTGCCAGCAGTACACTTGGACCTCATGGGACTTTCTTT. It translates to CASSTLGPHGTFF. The complete variable domain, with remaining parts taken from reference TRBV28 and TRBJ1-1, reads DVKVTQSSRYLVKRTGEKVFLECVQDMDHENMFWYRQDPGLGLRLIYFSYDVKMKEKGDIPEGYSVSREKKERFSLILESASTNQTSMYLCASSTLGPHGTFFGQGTRLTVV.

This clonotype was seen many times. V usage is TRBV12-3 or TRBV12-4 and J usage is TRBJ2-3, with D tentatively TRBD2 (5 bases). The V end was cut by 5 bases, the J end by 5 bases, with 14 bases between. There are 14 residues in the CDR3. The CDR3, as DNA: TGTGCCAGCAGTCCCCTAGGGAGCGGAGATACGCAGTATTTT. It codes for CASSPLGSGDTQYF.

This clonotype has a count of ten or more. The chain carries TRBV12-3 or TRBV12-4 and TRBJ1-5, with D maybe TRBD1 (5 bases). V was clipped by 7 bases and J by 7 bases, with 17 bases between them. The CDR3 extends over 14 amino acids. This chain's CDR3 is CASTPGGGRQPQHF. The CDR3 DNA reads TGTGCCAGCACCCCTGGGGGGGGGAGACAGCCCCAGCATTTT.

The chain has TRBV5-5 and TRBJ1-2; D is ambiguous. V dropped 2 bases and J dropped 4 bases, with 9 bases sitting between them. The CDR3 loop spans 13 amino acids. Germline V gene sequence: CDR1 SGHKS, CDR2 YYEKEE (reference sequence). The CDR3 DNA is TGTGCCAGCAGCTTTGACGGGTCCTATGGCTACACCTTC. As protein: CASSFDGSYGYTF.

This rearrangement joins TRBV7-9 to TRBJ2-1; 8 positions agree with TRBD2. The CDR3 contains 17 residues. The V gene's germline CDR1 is SEHNR and CDR2 FQNEAQ (reference sequence). Trimming took 1 base from V and 7 from J; bases not matched to a gene: 12. This CDR3 reads CASSLVGLLRGGNEQFF. CDR3 sequence (DNA): TGTGCCAGCAGCTTAGTCGGTCTCCTCCGGGGGGGGAATGAGCAGTTCTTC.

This clonotype was seen a few times. This chain links TRBV9 with TRBJ2-6; the D is unclear. V was clipped by 3 bases and J by 0 bases, with 10 bases between them. Looked up from germline, CDR1 is SGDLS and CDR2 is YYNGEE. This CDR3 is 16 amino acids long. The CDR3 loop is CASSALGVSGANVLTF. The CDR3 DNA reads as TGTGCCAGCAGCGCCCTAGGAGTCTCTGGGGCCAACGTCCTGACTTTC.

For this clonotype: A read error is possible here, since a much larger clone lies one base away. The chain joins TRBV7-9 to TRBJ2-7; possibly TRBD1 or TRBD2 for D (5 bases each). The germline V and J ends were trimmed by 5 bases and 4 bases, with 12 bases remaining between them. Germline V gene sequence: CDR1 SEHNR, CDR2 FQNEAQ (reference sequence). The CDR3 spans 13 residues. CDR3 protein: CASSPGPQYEQYF. Here the CDR3 DNA reads TGTGCCAGCAGCCCGGGACCCCAATACGAGCAGTACTTC.

Points on this clonotype: This likely traces to a read error, being one base from a far larger clone. The chain employs TRBV11-2 and TRBJ2-5; unclear D gene. Trimming took 3 bases from V and 11 from J, leaving 19 bases between them. CDR1 is SGHAT and CDR2 is FQNNGV in the germline V gene. The CDR3 runs to 14 residues. For the CDR3, the DNA is TGTGCCAGCAGCTTTCAACAGCTTCGCAATGAGCAGTACTTC. This sequence encodes CASSFQQLRNEQYF.

This clonotype was counted ten times or more. The chain couples TRBV7-2 to TRBJ2-7; tentative D call: TRBD1 (6 bases). Trimming stripped 7 bases from V and 3 bases from J, with 19 bases between. This CDR3 comprises 15 residues. The germline CDR1 and CDR2 sequences are SGHTA and FQGNSA. In DNA form, the CDR3 reads TGTGCCAGCACCGAAGCCGGGACAAGAATCTACGAGCAGTACTTC. Protein sequence: CASTEAGTRIYEQYF.

This clonotype was recorded at least ten times. CDR3 in DNA: TGTGCCAGCAGCTGGGGCGGGTCGAACACTGAAGCTTTCTTT. Translating it yields CASSWGGSNTEAFF. The chain combines TRBV7-2 with TRBJ1-1; D is perhaps TRBD1 (5 bases). The CDR3 sequence is 14 residues long. CDR1 and CDR2 (germline): SGHTA, FQGNSA. The V gene lost 4 bases and the J gene lost 1 base, with 10 bases spanning the gap. Using reference TRBV7-2 and TRBJ1-1 for the parts outside the CDR3, the full variable domain is GAGVSQSPSNKVTEKGKDVELRCDPISGHTALYWYRQSLGQGLEFLIYFQGNSAPDKSGLPSDRFSAERTGGSVSTLTIQRTQQEDSAVYLCASSWGGSNTEAFFGQGTRLTVV.

This clonotype is a singleton in its sample. V usage is TRBV29-1 and J usage is TRBJ1-3, with D tentatively TRBD1 (5 bases). Per the germline V gene, CDR1 is SQVTM and CDR2 is ANQGSEA. The V end was cut by 0 bases, the J end by 0 bases, with 12 bases between. This CDR3 spans 16 amino acids. The CDR3 here is CSVEDHPGPSGNTIYF. In DNA, the CDR3 is TGCAGCGTTGAAGATCATCCGGGACCCTCTGGAAACACCATATATTTT.

The chain carries TRBV27 and TRBJ2-1, with 7 positions matching TRBD2. The V gene end was trimmed by 4 bases and the J gene end by 6 bases; junction bases not matched to a gene: 15. Germline lookup yields CDR1 MNHEY and CDR2 SMNVEV (reference sequence). This CDR3 comprises 17 residues. CDR3 amino acids: CASSSPISGYTGNEQFF. For the CDR3, the DNA is TGTGCCAGCAGTTCCCCAATTAGCGGGTATACTGGCAATGAGCAGTTCTTC.

The sample holds many counts of this clonotype. The chain carries TRBV20-1 and TRBJ2-1, with 11 bases identical to TRBD1. Germline V gene lookup returns CDR1 DFQATT and CDR2 SNEGSKA (reference sequence). This CDR3 has 16 amino acids. The J segment lost 3 bases and the V segment lost 3 bases, leaving 7 bases of the junction unmatched. CDR3 DNA: TGCAGTGCTAGGGACCGGGACAGGGGGTACTACAATGAGCAGTTCTTC. Protein sequence: CSARDRDRGYYNEQFF.

This clonotype was found many times. The J gene is TRBJ2-7, the V gene TRBV6-1; tentatively, D is TRBD2 (5 bases). The CDR3 loop spans 14 amino acids. Trimming took 1 base from V and 4 from J, leaving 11 bases between them. CDR1 is MNHNS and CDR2 is SASEGT in the germline V gene. CDR3 protein: CASSEVGGEYEQYF. The CDR3 region has the DNA TGTGCCAGCAGTGAAGTAGGAGGAGAGTACGAGCAGTACTTC.

This clonotype was observed at least ten times. The chain recombines TRBV27 with TRBJ1-1; TRBD1 agrees at 9 bases. There are 13 residues in the CDR3. Germline V lookup: CDR1 MNHEY, CDR2 SMNVEV (reference sequence). V lost 5 bases to trimming and J lost 6 bases; unmatched junction nucleotides: 4. DNA for the CDR3: TGTGCCAGCAGTACAGGGGGCGTTGCTGAAGCTTTCTTT. Translating gives CASSTGGVAEAFF.

This clonotype showed up many times. The J gene is TRBJ2-3, the V gene TRBV18, with D possibly matching TRBD2 (6 bases). The CDR3 length is 12 residues. Trimming took 8 bases from V and 6 from J, leaving 12 bases between them. CDR1 is KGHSH and CDR2 is LQKENI in the germline V gene. CDR3 residues: CASSPRGDTQYF. As DNA, the CDR3 is TGTGCCAGCAGCCCCCGGGGGGATACGCAGTATTTT.

This clonotype has a count of ten or more. The V and J genes are TRBV7-3 and TRBJ2-3; no clear D. The CDR3 runs to 15 residues. The V end lost 3 bases, the J end lost 0 bases, and 10 bases lay between the germline ends. Germline-derived CDR1 and CDR2 are SGHTA and FQGTGA. The CDR3: CASSFSQVSTDTQYF. The DNA of the CDR3 is TGTGCCAGCAGCTTCTCCCAGGTTAGCACAGATACGCAGTATTTT.

This clonotype was counted many times. The CDR3 region has the DNA TGTGCCAGCAGCTTACTGGGGAAGGAGACCCAGTACTTC. It is translated as CASSLLGKETQYF. V gene TRBV7-9 combines with J gene TRBJ2-5; D unclear. The CDR3 loop spans 13 amino acids. Germline values: CDR1 SEHNR, CDR2 FQNEAQ (reference sequence). With 2 bases removed from V and 5 bases from J, the gap between germline ends came to 9 bases.

This clonotype came up many times. The chain uses TRBV7-6 and TRBJ2-5; 10 positions match TRBD2. Germline V CDR1 and CDR2: SGHVS, FNYEAQ. V shed 5 bases, J shed 5 bases, and the junction held 8 bases outside the gene matches. This CDR3 comprises 15 residues. For the CDR3, the DNA is TGTGCCAGCAGCGTACTAGCGGGGATTTCGGAGACCCAGTACTTC. Amino acid sequence: CASSVLAGISETQYF.

This clonotype has ten or more counts. The chain recombines TRBV11-3 with TRBJ1-3; D is ambiguous. The CDR3 is made up of 15 amino acids. Per germline, CDR1 SGHNT and CDR2 YENEEA. V shed 1 base and J shed 2 bases, with 9 bases lying between them. CDR3 coding DNA: TGTGCCAGCAGCTTAGCGGCGGGGACTGGAAACACCATATATTTT. Protein sequence: CASSLAAGTGNTIYF.

This clonotype was observed at least ten times. V is TRBV12-3 or TRBV12-4 and J is TRBJ1-5, with no clear D. Trimming took 5 bases from V and 10 from J, leaving 12 bases between them. This CDR3 comprises 12 residues. The CDR3 DNA reads as TGTGCCAGCAGTCCCTCGATCGTTCCCCAGCATTTT. Amino acids: CASSPSIVPQHF.

This clonotype was observed a handful of times. The chain employs TRBV27 and TRBJ1-2, with a weak D call TRBD1 (6 bases). This CDR3 is 15 amino acids long. Trimming took off 9 bases at V and 4 bases at J, with 21 bases between the two ends. Germline V gene sequence: CDR1 MNHEY, CDR2 SMNVEV (reference sequence). CDR3 sequence reads: CASLKTPGAPYGYTF. The CDR3 DNA reads TGTGCCAGTCTAAAGACCCCGGGGGCCCCCTATGGCTACACCTTC.

This clonotype was seen repeatedly, ten times or more. V usage is TRBV7-9 and J usage is TRBJ1-2, with 7 nucleotides matching TRBD1. V shed 4 bases, J shed 8 bases, and the junction held 4 bases outside the gene matches. Germline CDR1 SEHNR, CDR2 FQNEAQ (reference sequence). This CDR3 has 12 residues. DNA for the CDR3: TGTGCCAGCAGCTCCCTCAGGGGGGGCTACACCTTC. Translated: CASSSLRGGYTF.